This entry lists 2 T cell receptor beta chains sequenced from one sample in a study of blood T cell repertoires in COVID-19. Libraries were prepared by immunoSEQ multiplex PCR; TCRdb keeps only in-frame clonotypes and omits some of them. The sample consists of around 300,000 clones, about 89% of them appearing once. Specimen: peripheral blood. The receptors were gathered from a woman between 40 and 50 years old who had recovered from COVID-19.

V and J are TRBV30 and TRBJ1-2, with TRBD1 as a possible D gene (6 bases). The CDR3 consists of 17 residues. In germline, CDR1 is GTSNPN, CDR2 SVGIG (reference sequence). The V gene lost 2 bases and the J gene lost 6 bases, with 25 bases spanning the gap. CDR3 nucleotides: TGTGCCTGGAGTAAGTACTACTCGGGACACCGTTCGGATGGCTACACCTTC. Translating gives CAWSKYYSGHRSDGYTF.

This chain joins TRBV7-9 and TRBJ2-3; TRBD1 is a possible D gene (5 bases). Germline CDR1 reads SEHNR; CDR2 reads FQNEAQ (reference sequence). V was trimmed by 3 bases and J by 3 bases, leaving 13 bases between them. This CDR3 is built from 15 residues. The DNA for the CDR3 is TGTGCCAGCAGCTTCGGTGGCCCAGGGACAGATACGCAGTATTTT. Protein product: CASSFGGPGTDTQYF.